The T cell receptor beta chain described here comes from a study of CD8 T cells in ankylosing spondylitis. Study results and caveats: A motif of 8 or 9 highly homologous TCR beta variants was seen as apparently characteristic of ankylosing spondylitis blood. Disease-linked clones proved CD8+ and comparatively uncommon in peripheral blood.

The germline gives CDR1 SGDLS, CDR2 YYNGEE. V trimming: 3 bases; J trimming: 0 bases; junction bases outside the gene matches: 5. The CDR3 has 17 residues. Libraries of TCR beta came from quantitative 5'-RACE with molecular barcodes. Each CDR3 protein is one row after TCRdb ran MiXCR on the 5' RACE reads. Of 300,000 to 400,000 distinct CDR3 sequences listed, more than 20% are singletons. Points on this clonotype: Antigen specificity is unknown.

This TCR derives from a male donor with ankylosing spondylitis or in good health (not recorded which). The sample was blood, either unsorted or a sorted T cell fraction (not recorded which). The J gene is TRBJ2-1, the V gene TRBV9; 11 bases line up with TRBD2. The CDR3 nucleotides read TGTGCCAGCAGCGCGACTAGCGGGACGTACTCCTACAATGAGCAGTTCTTC. It encodes CASSATSGTYSYNEQFF.